This is a list of T cell receptor beta chains from one sample in a study of CD8+ T cells in alopecia areata. Only in-frame clones appear in the TCRdb table, and some are missing; sequencing was by immunoSEQ multiplex PCR. The repertoire consists of about 110,000 clones, with 45% to 70% occurring once and the leading ten covering around 20%. Sequencing was carried out using CD8+ T cells sorted from blood. These receptors were taken from a human donor in good health. CDR3s include the opening cysteine and the closing phenylalanine or tryptophan. Each record gives: CDR3 protein, CDR3 DNA, clone size, J gene, V gene, D gene. D genes are given only for firm matches. Size tells how often a clone was seen (once, few, many) or the class of an expanded clone, and some rows leave it out.

CDR3: CASSRTREGNEQFF; DNA: TGTGCCAGCAGTCGTACTAGAGAGGGCAATGAGCAGTTCTTC; size: few; J: TRBJ2-1; V: TRBV6-5; D: .
CDR3: CAISGIYEQYF; DNA: TGTGCCATCAGTGGGATTTACGAGCAGTACTTC; size: .; J: TRBJ2-7; V: TRBV10-3; D: .
CDR3: CASSPWSGQPQHF; DNA: TGTGCCAGCAGCCCCTGGTCGGGACAGCCCCAGCATTTT; size: few; J: TRBJ1-5; V: TRBV7-2; D: .
CDR3: CASSDTGGRADTQYF; DNA: TGTGCCAGCAGTGATACAGGGGGCAGGGCAGATACGCAGTATTTT; size: .; J: TRBJ2-3; V: TRBV9; D: TRBD1
CDR3: CASSLGGGYNEQFF; DNA: TGTGCCAGCAGCTTAGGAGGAGGCTACAATGAGCAGTTCTTC; size: .; J: TRBJ2-1; V: TRBV7-6; D: .
CDR3: CASSSGQGAVGELFF; DNA: TGTGCCAGCAGCTCCGGACAGGGGGCAGTGGGGGAGCTGTTTTTT; size: .; J: TRBJ2-2; V: TRBV5-6; D: TRBD1
CDR3: CASSAYRGSRTNYTF; DNA: TGTGCCAGTAGTGCGTACAGGGGCTCGCGGACTAACTACACCTTC; size: .; J: TRBJ1-2; V: TRBV19; D: TRBD1
CDR3: CASSFAGQGSLYGYTF; DNA: TGTGCCAGCAGTTTCGCGGGACAGGGTTCGCTCTATGGCTACACCTTC; size: .; J: TRBJ1-2; V: TRBV27; D: TRBD1
CDR3: CASSRTSGTADTQYF; DNA: TGTGCCAGCAGCCGGACTAGCGGGACGGCAGATACGCAGTATTTT; size: .; J: TRBJ2-3; V: TRBV14; D: TRBD2
CDR3: CASSAQAEQFF; DNA: TGTGCCAGCAGTGCCCAGGCGGAGCAGTTCTTC; size: .; J: TRBJ2-1; V: TRBV2; D: .
CDR3: CASSEARNYGYTF; DNA: TGTGCCAGCAGTGAAGCCAGGAACTATGGCTACACCTTC; size: .; J: TRBJ1-2; V: TRBV2; D: .
CDR3: CSVDAGNSYEQYF; DNA: TGCAGCGTAGACGCAGGGAATAGCTACGAGCAGTACTTC; size: .; J: TRBJ2-7; V: TRBV29-1; D: .
CDR3: CASSQVRGTNQPQHF; DNA: TGCGCCAGCAGCCAAGTAAGAGGAACTAATCAGCCCCAGCATTTT; size: .; J: TRBJ1-5; V: TRBV4-1; D: .
CDR3: CASSGISYEQYF; DNA: TGTGCCAGTTCAGGGATCTCCTACGAGCAGTACTTC; size: once; J: TRBJ2-7; V: TRBV19; D: .
CDR3: CASSLGRKVTEAFF; DNA: TGTGCCAGCAGTTTGGGACGAAAGGTCACTGAAGCTTTCTTT; size: .; J: TRBJ1-1; V: TRBV27; D: .
CDR3: CASSFQTGSSIQYF; DNA: TGTGCCAGCAGTTTCCAGACAGGGTCGAGCATTCAGTACTTC; size: .; J: TRBJ2-4; V: TRBV28; D: TRBD1
CDR3: CASSQTPSTDTQYF; DNA: TGCGCCAGCAGCCAAACCCCTAGCACAGATACGCAGTATTTT; size: .; J: TRBJ2-3; V: TRBV4-1; D: .
CDR3: CSVAGGTGSGRGDTEAFF; DNA: TGCAGCGTGGCGGGCGGAACAGGGAGTGGAAGAGGGGACACTGAAGCTTTCTTT; size: few; J: TRBJ1-1; V: TRBV29-1; D: .
CDR3: CAWGRGMNTEAFF; DNA: TGTGCCTGGGGGAGGGGTATGAACACTGAAGCTTTCTTT; size: .; J: TRBJ1-1; V: TRBV30; D: .
CDR3: CASQTGDPDSPLHF; DNA: TGTGCCAGCCAGACAGGGGACCCGGATTCACCCCTCCACTTT; size: few; J: TRBJ1-6; V: TRBV19; D: TRBD1
CDR3: CASSDRTGSYEQYF; DNA: TGTGCCAGCAGTGATAGGACAGGCTCCTACGAGCAGTACTTC; size: few; J: TRBJ2-7; V: TRBV2; D: TRBD1
CDR3: CASREGGNTEAFF; DNA: TGCGCCAGCAGGGAGGGCGGGAACACTGAAGCTTTCTTT; size: .; J: TRBJ1-1; V: TRBV4-1; D: .
CDR3: CASNTGQGAIVGANVLTF; DNA: TGTGCCAGCAACACAGGACAGGGGGCGATCGTTGGGGCCAACGTCCTGACTTTC; size: few; J: TRBJ2-6; V: TRBV7-2; D: TRBD1
CDR3: CASRGTSGDNEQFF; DNA: TGTGCCAGCAGGGGGACTAGCGGGGACAATGAGCAGTTCTTC; size: .; J: TRBJ2-1; V: TRBV9; D: TRBD2
CDR3: CSARDSIYEQYF; DNA: TGCAGCGCCCGGGACAGCATCTACGAGCAGTACTTC; size: .; J: TRBJ2-7; V: TRBV29-1; D: TRBD1
CDR3: CSVEPLYQAYYGYTF; DNA: TGCAGCGTTGAACCGCTTTATCAGGCCTACTATGGCTACACCTTC; size: .; J: TRBJ1-2; V: TRBV29-1; D: .
CDR3: CASRVDRGGWQPQHF; DNA: TGTGCCAGCAGGGTCGACAGGGGGGGCTGGCAGCCCCAGCATTTT; size: .; J: TRBJ1-5; V: TRBV28; D: TRBD1
CDR3: CASSGSTGGTEAFF; DNA: TGTGCCAGCAGCGGATCGACAGGGGGGACTGAAGCTTTCTTT; size: .; J: TRBJ1-1; V: TRBV9; D: TRBD1
CDR3: CASSEKGAVLLGQGLYDEQFF; DNA: TGTGCCAGCAGTGAAAAAGGAGCAGTATTACTCGGACAGGGGCTTTATGATGAGCAGTTCTTC; size: once; J: TRBJ2-1; V: TRBV2; D: TRBD1
CDR3: CASSLGSVTGELFF; DNA: TGTGCCAGCAGCTTAGGTTCGGTCACCGGGGAGCTGTTTTTT; size: .; J: TRBJ2-2; V: TRBV7-9; D: .
CDR3: CSVDSGVLTNEQFF; DNA: TGCAGCGTTGACTCCGGAGTATTAACGAATGAGCAGTTCTTC; size: .; J: TRBJ2-1; V: TRBV29-1; D: .
CDR3: CASSAPGNPWEQYF; DNA: TGTGCCAGCAGCGCCCCGGGAAACCCTTGGGAGCAGTACTTC; size: once; J: TRBJ2-7; V: TRBV9; D: .
CDR3: CASRDSAGTANIQYF; DNA: TGTGCCAGCAGAGACTCAGCCGGGACAGCTAACATTCAGTACTTC; size: few; J: TRBJ2-4; V: TRBV28; D: TRBD1
CDR3: CASSASRGVSNEQFF; DNA: TGTGCCAGCAGTGCTAGCCGTGGAGTTTCGAATGAGCAGTTCTTC; size: .; J: TRBJ2-1; V: TRBV2; D: .
CDR3: CASSSPGQGDQPQHF; DNA: TGTGCCAGCAGCTCCCCGGGACAGGGAGATCAGCCCCAGCATTTT; size: .; J: TRBJ1-5; V: TRBV27; D: TRBD1
CDR3: CASSLEAPTATYEQYF; DNA: TGTGCCAGCAGCTTAGAGGCTCCTACAGCAACCTACGAGCAGTACTTC; size: .; J: TRBJ2-7; V: TRBV7-2; D: .
CDR3: CASSPGSGYEQYF; DNA: TGTGCCAGCTCACCAGGGTCGGGCTACGAGCAGTACTTC; size: few; J: TRBJ2-7; V: TRBV18; D: .
CDR3: CASSLTGRHEQYF; DNA: TGTGCCAGCAGCTTAACAGGGCGCCACGAGCAGTACTTC; size: .; J: TRBJ2-7; V: TRBV13; D: .
CDR3: CASSHSGTANYGYTF; DNA: TGTGCCAGCAGTCACAGCGGGACAGCTAACTATGGCTACACCTTC; size: .; J: TRBJ1-2; V: TRBV25-1; D: TRBD1
CDR3: CSVGLAVETQYF; DNA: TGCAGCGTTGGATTGGCAGTGGAGACCCAGTACTTC; size: .; J: TRBJ2-5; V: TRBV29-1; D: .
CDR3: CASNLEWGTDTQYF; DNA: TGTGCCAGCAATTTGGAGTGGGGCACAGATACGCAGTATTTT; size: .; J: TRBJ2-3; V: TRBV27; D: .
CDR3: CASSGAASGLEQYF; DNA: TGTGCCAGCAGTGGAGCAGCCTCCGGTCTCGAGCAGTACTTC; size: .; J: TRBJ2-7; V: TRBV6-1; D: .
CDR3: CASSAGTKAYNEQFF; DNA: TGTGCCAGCAGCGCAGGGACGAAGGCCTACAATGAGCAGTTCTTC; size: .; J: TRBJ2-1; V: TRBV9; D: .
CDR3: CACSGSYSLAKNIQYF; DNA: TGTGCCTGTTCCGGCAGTTACAGTTTGGCCAAAAACATTCAGTACTTC; size: .; J: TRBJ2-4; V: TRBV30; D: .
CDR3: CASSFSYGYEQYF; DNA: TGCGCCAGCAGCTTCAGTTACGGGTACGAGCAGTACTTC; size: few; J: TRBJ2-7; V: TRBV5-1; D: .
CDR3: CASSQDLAPREQFF; DNA: TGCGCCAGCAGCCAAGACCTAGCTCCTAGGGAGCAGTTCTTC; size: .; J: TRBJ2-1; V: TRBV4-1; D: .
CDR3: CSVELRQNEAYEQYF; DNA: TGCAGCGTTGAACTTAGGCAAAACGAAGCCTACGAGCAGTACTTC; size: .; J: TRBJ2-7; V: TRBV29-1; D: .
CDR3: CASSPPQRGVGEQYF; DNA: TGTGCCAGCAGCCCCCCTCAGCGGGGGGTAGGCGAGCAGTACTTC; size: .; J: TRBJ2-7; V: TRBV7-2; D: TRBD2
CDR3: CASSLFKGNTEAFF; DNA: TGTGCCAGCAGTTTATTTAAGGGGAACACTGAAGCTTTCTTT; size: few; J: TRBJ1-1; V: TRBV28; D: .